The clone carrying this T cell receptor beta chain was counted only a few times. Its antigen is currently unknown. Via MiXCR, TCRdb re-called the 5' RACE reads, giving one row per CDR3 protein. Of over 300,000 distinct CDR3 sequences detected, around 4% appear once; the ten largest clones hold 20% to 30%. The CDR3 loop spans 16 amino acids. V was clipped by 2 bases and J by 5 bases, with 21 bases between them. Germline V gives CDR1 DFQATT, CDR2 SNEGSKA (reference sequence). This entry is derived from a study of T cells after yellow fever vaccination. Study summary: SMART-Seq v4 Ultra Low Input served to prepare low-cell-number fractions.

Study conclusions and caveats: CD4 and CD8 compartments shared a small share of clonotypes. Boosting was followed by the reappearance of most primary-vaccination clones (just under 98% CD4, about 88% CD8). FACS-sorted repertoires could contain abundant clonotypes contaminating from the bulk population.

This clonotype was sampled from a man in his late teens or twenties who received the YFV17D yellow fever vaccine. The specimen was PBMCs, collected on the day of the yellow fever booster vaccination. V and J are TRBV20-1 and TRBJ2-5; D is ambiguous. The DNA for the CDR3 is TGCAGTGCTAGAATCCTGGGCGCCCGGCCCGGGGAGACCCAGTACTTC. Its protein is CSARILGARPGETQYF.